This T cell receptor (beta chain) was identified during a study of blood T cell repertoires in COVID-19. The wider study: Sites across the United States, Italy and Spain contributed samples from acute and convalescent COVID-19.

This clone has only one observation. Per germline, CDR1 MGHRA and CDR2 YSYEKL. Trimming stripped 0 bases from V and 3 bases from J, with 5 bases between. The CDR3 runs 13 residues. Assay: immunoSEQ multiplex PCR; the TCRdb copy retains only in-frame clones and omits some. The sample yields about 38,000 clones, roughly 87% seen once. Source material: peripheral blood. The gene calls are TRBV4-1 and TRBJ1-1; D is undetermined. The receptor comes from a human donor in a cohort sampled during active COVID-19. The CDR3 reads CASSQDRDTEAFF. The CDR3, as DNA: TGCGCCAGCAGCCAAGATCGGGACACTGAAGCTTTCTTT.